This T cell receptor beta chain was profiled in a study of cytomegalovirus exposure and HLA in healthy donors. Notes on the study in general: TCR clusters originating in the first cohort tended to co-occur in the 110 or so validation repertoires, according to a later analysis. In vitro, a few CMV-associated chains proved specific for CMV antigens.

The CDR3 length is 17 residues. Germline CDR1 reads SGHTA; CDR2 reads FQGNSA. Trimming removed 2 bases at V and 2 bases at J, with 18 bases between. This table comes from immunoSEQ multiplex PCR, and its TCRdb copy is limited to in-frame clones, with some not included. The sample lists fewer than 400,000 clones, just over 85% occurring once. As to this clone: Its antigen remains unknown.

The sequenced sample was PBMCs. V usage is TRBV7-2 and J usage is TRBJ1-1; TRBD1 is a possible D gene (5 bases). This TCR derives from a woman younger than 35 in good health and CMV-seronegative. This chain's CDR3 is CASSLRGGYATNTEAFF. DNA of the CDR3: TGTGCCAGCAGCTTAAGGGGAGGGTACGCCACCAACACTGAAGCTTTCTTT.